What follows describes a single T cell receptor beta chain. The antigen is undetermined. CDR1 is SQVTM and CDR2 is ANQGSEA in the germline V gene. CDR3 length: 16 amino acids. Germline trimming cut 7 bases from V and 9 bases from J; bases unmatched to any gene: 20. Authors' methods: The number of TCRs in each sample had a median of around 96,000 and spanned about 23,224 to 690,600. Using its own MiXCR run on the RACE reads, TCRdb lists one record per CDR3 protein. TCRdb's processing, not the study's, gives the V and J calls here. The data show about 49,000 distinct CDR3 sequences, with about a tenth seen just once and 3.5% to 5% held by the top ten. This sample was included in a study of human T cells and chemical hapten exposure. Study in general: Affected patients, primarily female, had alopecia areata, totalis or universalis.

The time point is: patch test 1, 2 weeks after DPC sensitization. This sample's treatment: therapeutic diphenylcyclopropenone sensitization with weekly scalp DPC. Regarding the study as a whole: No alteration of TCRs above 1 in 1000 frequency was seen with DPC sensitization.

The rearrangement links TRBV29-1 to TRBJ2-1; 8 nucleotides line up with TRBD1. The TCR originated in a woman aged 45-65 years with alopecia areata. Some clones in this sample may be carry-over from other donors' samples. This specimen consisted of whole blood, obtained in connection with sensitization to the hapten diphenylcyclopropenone (DPC). The CDR3 sequence is CSGFKTGVGAIGEQFF. The CDR3 DNA is TGCAGCGGATTTAAGACAGGGGTTGGGGCTATTGGTGAGCAGTTCTTC.